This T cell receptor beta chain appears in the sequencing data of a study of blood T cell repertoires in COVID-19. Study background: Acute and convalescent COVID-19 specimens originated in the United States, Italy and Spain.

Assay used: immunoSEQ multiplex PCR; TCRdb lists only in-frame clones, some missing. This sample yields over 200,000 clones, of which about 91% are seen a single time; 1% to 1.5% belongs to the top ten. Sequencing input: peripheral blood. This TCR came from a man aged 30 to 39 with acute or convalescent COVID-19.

Here the CDR3 DNA reads TGTGCCAGCAGCCACCCCACCAGGGGCAATGAGCAGTTCTTC. It yields the protein CASSHPTRGNEQFF. The chain couples TRBV3-1 (or the pseudogene TRBV3-2) to TRBJ2-1; tentative D call: TRBD1 (6 bases). Germline CDR1 LGHDT, CDR2 YNNKEL (reference sequence). The germline V and J ends were trimmed by 3 bases and 6 bases, with 12 bases remaining between them. This CDR3 region has 14 residues.